The 10 T cell receptor beta chains below come from one sample, sequenced in a study of cytomegalovirus exposure and HLA in healthy donors. PCR used 60 Vbeta primers and 13 Jbeta primers. Clones were sequenced by immunoSEQ multiplex PCR, and TCRdb holds only the in-frame ones, with some missing. Among approximately 220,000 clones listed, 82% were seen once. Sequenced input: PBMCs. All receptors derive from a man aged 35 to 55 in good health and CMV-seropositive.

The J gene is TRBJ1-2, the V gene TRBV27; 7 bases agree with TRBD1. The CDR3 consists of 14 residues. In germline, CDR1 is MNHEY, CDR2 SMNVEV (reference sequence). The V gene end was trimmed by 6 bases and the J gene end by 7 bases; junction bases not matched to a gene: 11. CDR3 residues: CASSPRTAGGGYTF. The CDR3 DNA reads TGTGCCAGCAGCCCCAGGACGGCAGGGGGTGGCTACACCTTC.

This clone was detected only once. The J gene is TRBJ2-1, the V gene TRBV4-1; perhaps TRBD1 as D (5 bases). V was clipped by 1 base and J by 0 bases, with 19 bases between them. This CDR3 comprises 19 residues. Germline loops: CDR1 MGHRA, CDR2 YSYEKL. CDR3 residues: CASSQVRARIADSYNEQFF. CDR3 in DNA: TGCGCCAGCAGCCAAGTCAGGGCACGTATAGCAGACTCCTACAATGAGCAGTTCTTC.

The genes are TRBV18 and TRBJ1-4, with 7 bases lining up with TRBD1. Germline CDR1 and CDR2: KGHSH and LQKENI. Unmatched junction bases numbered 13, after V lost 4 bases and J lost 5 bases. The CDR3 is made up of 17 amino acids. DNA for the CDR3: TGTGCCAGCTCACTCCCGGACAGGTCCTTTGGAAATGAAAAACTGTTTTTT. Translated: CASSLPDRSFGNEKLFF.

The chain joins TRBV29-1 to TRBJ1-1; 7 positions match TRBD1. V gave up 7 bases and J gave up 3 bases; unmatched junction bases: 5. CDR3 size: 12 residues. Germline V gene data show CDR1 as SQVTM and CDR2 as ANQGSEA. The CDR3 bases are TGCAGCGCCCGACAGGGTGACACTGAAGCTTTCTTT. It yields the protein CSARQGDTEAFF.

This chain uses TRBV4-1 with TRBJ2-1; 12 bases map to TRBD2. V lost 0 bases, J lost 6 bases, and 6 bases stayed unmatched. Germline CDR1 MGHRA, CDR2 YSYEKL. The CDR3 covers 17 residues. CDR3: CASSQDESSGRANEQFF. The CDR3 region has the DNA TGCGCCAGCAGCCAAGACGAGTCTAGCGGGAGGGCCAATGAGCAGTTCTTC.

The chain joins TRBV4-1 to TRBJ2-7, with TRBD2 identical over 8 bases. CDR1 MGHRA and CDR2 YSYEKL come from the germline V gene. Trimming cost V 3 bases and J 0 bases; bases outside gene matches: 4. The CDR3 is made up of 15 amino acids. CDR3 in amino acids: CASSQRGEVSYEQYF. The CDR3 DNA follows: TGCGCCAGCAGCCAGCGGGGGGAAGTCTCCTACGAGCAGTACTTC.

The rearrangement uses TRBV9 and TRBJ1-2, with TRBD1 as a possible D gene (5 bases). The CDR3 runs to 14 residues. Deletions cut 0 bases from V and 8 bases from J, with 14 bases between. Germline V lookup: CDR1 SGDLS, CDR2 YYNGEE. Here the CDR3 reads CASSVGGGKRGYTF. CDR3 nucleotides: TGTGCCAGCAGCGTAGGCGGGGGGAAGAGAGGCTACACCTTC.

The rearrangement joins TRBV6-5 to TRBJ2-1, with 7 bases aligning to TRBD1. V gave up 10 bases and J gave up 8 bases; unmatched junction bases: 14. CDR3 length equals 14 residues. CDR1 is MNHEY and CDR2 is SVGAGI in the germline V gene. CDR3 amino acids: CATDPPGGIDEQFF. The CDR3 DNA reads TGTGCCACCGACCCGCCAGGGGGTATCGATGAGCAGTTCTTC.

This rearrangement joins TRBV9 to TRBJ2-5, with D perhaps TRBD2 (5 bases). The CDR3 spans 16 residues. Germline V gives CDR1 SGDLS, CDR2 YYNGEE. The germline V and J ends were trimmed by 1 base and 7 bases, with 20 bases remaining between them. For the CDR3, the DNA is TGTGCCAGCAGCGTAAGTTTACGCGGCGGAGGACGGACCCAGTACTTC. Translation gives CASSVSLRGGGRTQYF. Variable domain in full (rest from reference TRBV9 and TRBJ2-5): DSGVTQTPKHLITATGQRVTLRCSPRSGDLSVYWYQQSLDQGLQFLIQYYNGEERAKGNILERFSAQQFPDLHSELNLSSLELGDSALYFCASSVSLRGGGRTQYFGPGTRLLVL.

The chain links TRBV6-5 to TRBJ2-3; 7 bases are a match to TRBD1. The trim removed 7 bases at V and 0 bases at J, leaving 7 bases unmatched. Germline V lookup: CDR1 MNHEY, CDR2 SVGAGI. This CDR3 is 15 amino acids long. CDR3 bases: TGTGCCAGCACCACAGGGGTCACTAGCACAGATACGCAGTATTTT. Residues: CASTTGVTSTDTQYF.